The T cell receptor beta chain described here comes from a study of T cells in localized non-small cell lung cancer. The CDR3 is made up of 15 amino acids. V lost 4 bases and J lost 1; bases outside the gene matches: 3. Germline-derived CDR1 and CDR2 are SGHRS and YFSETQ. Study-wide points: There was an association of higher blood T cell density with longer overall survival. The highest T cell clonality was in uninvolved adjacent lung, above tumor. The study sequenced only one region of the tumor. As a result, intratumor heterogeneity could not be excluded and remains possible.

Of note for this clone: Its matching antigen is unknown.

Repertoires were generated with immunoSEQ multiplex PCR, while TCRdb's copy carries only in-frame clones and drops some. The repertoire holds 65,000 to 80,000 clones, approximately 88% seen once, with 1.3% in the top ten. The chain carries TRBV5-1 and TRBJ2-3; 10 nucleotides agree with TRBD2. Sequenced material: peripheral blood, taken before any cancer treatment. This TCR was recovered from a female donor older than 55 with stage I lung adenocarcinoma. The CDR3 reads CASSPGTSGTDTQYF. In nucleotides, the CDR3 is TGCGCCAGCAGCCCCGGGACTAGCGGCACAGATACGCAGTATTTT.